The rows below give T cell receptor beta chains drawn from one sample of a study of blood T cell repertoires in COVID-19. Some clones are missing from TCRdb's copy, which holds only in-frame ones; the method was immunoSEQ multiplex PCR. Of some 490,000 clones listed, about nine tenths are singletons. The sample taken for sequencing was PBMCs or T cells enriched from blood (not recorded which). Receptor source: a woman aged 55-70 years who had recovered from COVID-19. Both conserved end residues are part of each CDR3.

v_gene: TRBV5-6; j_gene: TRBJ2-4; CDR3aa: CASSFPSDRYKNIQYF
v_gene: TRBV5-1; j_gene: TRBJ2-3; CDR3aa: CASSLVTGLTDTQYF
v_gene: TRBV4-2; j_gene: TRBJ2-5; CDR3aa: CASSQVELVETQYF
v_gene: TRBV10-2; j_gene: TRBJ1-5; CDR3aa: CASRARGDSDQPQHF
v_gene: TRBV19; j_gene: TRBJ2-2; CDR3aa: CASSQGTAAGTGELFF
v_gene: TRBV10-3; j_gene: TRBJ2-3; CDR3aa: CAITPGLAGLDTQYF
v_gene: TRBV19; j_gene: TRBJ1-2; CDR3aa: CASSDDRRDYGYTF
v_gene: TRBV7-2; j_gene: TRBJ1-2; CDR3aa: CASSFNRGNYGYTF
v_gene: TRBV5-6; j_gene: TRBJ1-6; CDR3aa: CASSLGQGARYSPLHF
v_gene: TRBV5-1; j_gene: TRBJ2-2; CDR3aa: CASRSGITGELFF
v_gene: TRBV30; j_gene: TRBJ1-3; CDR3aa: CAWSQGSSGNTIYF
v_gene: TRBV7-2; j_gene: TRBJ1-6; CDR3aa: CASSLDSRSPLHF
v_gene: TRBV6-5; j_gene: TRBJ1-1; CDR3aa: CASRYLQGTEAFF
v_gene: TRBV27; j_gene: TRBJ1-1; CDR3aa: CASSLRTGTGLGTEAFF
v_gene: TRBV6-1; j_gene: TRBJ1-1; CDR3aa: CASSEGPGGTEAFF
v_gene: TRBV11-2; j_gene: TRBJ1-1; CDR3aa: CASSSGTSRGEAFF
v_gene: TRBV24-1; j_gene: TRBJ2-5; CDR3aa: CATSDLNSETQYF
v_gene: TRBV7-2; j_gene: TRBJ1-3; CDR3aa: CASSHPTGLFGNTIYF
v_gene: TRBV11-2; j_gene: TRBJ2-3; CDR3aa: CASSLRTSEPDTQYF
v_gene: TRBV24-1; j_gene: TRBJ1-2; CDR3aa: CATSDQGARLAF
v_gene: TRBV2; j_gene: TRBJ2-5; CDR3aa: CASNAGSRAETQYF
v_gene: TRBV5-4; j_gene: TRBJ2-5; CDR3aa: CASSPETGGRETQYF
v_gene: TRBV7-9; j_gene: TRBJ1-4; CDR3aa: CASSPGGTNEKLFF
v_gene: TRBV28; j_gene: TRBJ2-1; CDR3aa: CASSFDRGNEQFF
v_gene: TRBV7-9; j_gene: TRBJ2-1; CDR3aa: CASSWGGPYNEQFF
v_gene: TRBV6-5; j_gene: TRBJ2-6; CDR3aa: CASTELSGANVLTF
v_gene: TRBV14; j_gene: TRBJ1-4; CDR3aa: CATHDRERSEKLFF
v_gene: TRBV12-3/TRBV12-4; j_gene: TRBJ1-2; CDR3aa: CASSLAAGYGYTF
v_gene: TRBV19; j_gene: TRBJ1-6; CDR3aa: CASSIQEGNSPLHF
v_gene: TRBV12-2; j_gene: TRBJ2-1; CDR3aa: CASRPRTSGGESSYNEQFF
v_gene: TRBV10-2; j_gene: TRBJ1-3; CDR3aa: CASSVPGTGNAGNTIYF
v_gene: TRBV4-2; j_gene: TRBJ2-7; CDR3aa: CASSRLEEGNEQYF
v_gene: TRBV28; j_gene: TRBJ2-2; CDR3aa: CASKFGGAYGELFF
v_gene: TRBV27; j_gene: TRBJ1-1; CDR3aa: CASSLRGEAFF
v_gene: TRBV5-1; j_gene: TRBJ1-2; CDR3aa: CASGRTGVNYGYTF
v_gene: TRBV11-2; j_gene: TRBJ2-7; CDR3aa: CASSLGRASLYEQYF
v_gene: TRBV5-1; j_gene: TRBJ2-5; CDR3aa: CASSSLTASQETQYF
v_gene: TRBV11-2; j_gene: TRBJ2-3; CDR3aa: CASSDGLAPNTQYF
v_gene: TRBV27; j_gene: TRBJ1-2; CDR3aa: CASSSGMTGAYGYTF
v_gene: TRBV2; j_gene: TRBJ2-7; CDR3aa: CASSEAPGTSLRYEQYF
v_gene: TRBV2; j_gene: TRBJ1-2; CDR3aa: CASSDRGSNYGYTF
v_gene: TRBV29-1; j_gene: TRBJ1-4; CDR3aa: CSVEVTEGEKLFF
v_gene: TRBV7-2; j_gene: TRBJ2-1; CDR3aa: CASSSRLLYNEQFF
v_gene: TRBV11-2; j_gene: TRBJ2-2; CDR3aa: CASSGYRGNTGELFF
v_gene: TRBV30; j_gene: TRBJ1-1; CDR3aa: CAWSWGLEAFF
v_gene: TRBV21-1; j_gene: TRBJ2-2; CDR3aa: CASSRTGNTGELFF
v_gene: TRBV27; j_gene: TRBJ1-4; CDR3aa: CASKRDSNEKLFF
v_gene: TRBV20-1; j_gene: TRBJ2-1; CDR3aa: CSQQGDHEQFF
v_gene: TRBV19; j_gene: TRBJ2-2; CDR3aa: CASRTGGGAPDSNTGELFF
v_gene: TRBV5-1; j_gene: TRBJ1-1; CDR3aa: CASSLDPQGGPGTFF
v_gene: TRBV5-1; j_gene: TRBJ2-7; CDR3aa: CASSWGVGTYEQYF
v_gene: TRBV3-1/TRBV3-2; j_gene: TRBJ1-1; CDR3aa: CASSHPGTGLNTEAFF
v_gene: TRBV29-1; j_gene: TRBJ2-6; CDR3aa: CSVGGQGSPGANVLTF
v_gene: TRBV7-6; j_gene: TRBJ1-2; CDR3aa: CASTPTKGDYGYTF
v_gene: TRBV7-9; j_gene: TRBJ2-4; CDR3aa: CASSLAPGQRAKNIQYF
v_gene: TRBV7-8; j_gene: TRBJ2-1; CDR3aa: CASSFAGGTYNEQFF
v_gene: TRBV19; j_gene: TRBJ1-1; CDR3aa: CASSPRTGGVTEAFF